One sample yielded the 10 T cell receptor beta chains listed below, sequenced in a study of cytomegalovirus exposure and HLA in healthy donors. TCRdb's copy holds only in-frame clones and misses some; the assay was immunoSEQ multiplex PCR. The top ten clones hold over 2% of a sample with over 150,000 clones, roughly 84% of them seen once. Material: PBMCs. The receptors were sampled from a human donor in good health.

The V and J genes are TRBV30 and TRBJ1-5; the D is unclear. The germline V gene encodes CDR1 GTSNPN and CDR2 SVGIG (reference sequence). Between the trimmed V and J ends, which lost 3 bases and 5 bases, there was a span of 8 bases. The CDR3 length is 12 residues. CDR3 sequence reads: CAWRSNDQPQHF. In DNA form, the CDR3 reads TGTGCCTGGAGAAGCAACGATCAGCCCCAGCATTTT.

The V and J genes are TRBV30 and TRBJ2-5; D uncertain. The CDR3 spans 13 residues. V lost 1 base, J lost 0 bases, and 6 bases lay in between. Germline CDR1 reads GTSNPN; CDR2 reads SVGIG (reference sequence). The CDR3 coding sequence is TGTGCCTGGAGTGGGTCGGACCAAGAGACCCAGTACTTC. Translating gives CAWSGSDQETQYF.

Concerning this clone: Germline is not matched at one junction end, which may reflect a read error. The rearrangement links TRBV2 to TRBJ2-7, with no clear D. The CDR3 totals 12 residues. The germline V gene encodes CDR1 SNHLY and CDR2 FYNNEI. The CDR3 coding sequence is TGTGCGAGCAGAACAGAATTCTACGAGCAGTACTTC. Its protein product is CASRTEFYEQYF.

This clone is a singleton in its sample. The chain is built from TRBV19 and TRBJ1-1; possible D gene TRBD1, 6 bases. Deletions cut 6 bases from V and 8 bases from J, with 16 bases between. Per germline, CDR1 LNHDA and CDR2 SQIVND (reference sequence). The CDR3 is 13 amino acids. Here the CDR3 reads CASSPAGTLEAFF. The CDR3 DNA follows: TGTGCCAGTAGCCCCGCCGGGACACTAGAAGCTTTCTTT.

CDR3 residues: CASSHYRGGYNEQFF. In DNA, the CDR3 is TGTGCCAGCTCACACTATCGCGGGGGCTACAATGAGCAGTTCTTC. The chain recombines TRBV18 with TRBJ2-1; 7 nucleotides match TRBD2. The CDR3 runs 15 residues. CDR1 is KGHSH, CDR2 LQKENI, per germline. The V segment lost 4 bases and the J segment 3 bases; nucleotides outside the gene matches: 6.

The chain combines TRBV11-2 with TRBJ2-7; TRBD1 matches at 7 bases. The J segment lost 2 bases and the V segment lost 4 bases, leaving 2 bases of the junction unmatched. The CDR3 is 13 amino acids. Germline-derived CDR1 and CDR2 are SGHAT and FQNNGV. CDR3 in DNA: TGTGCCAGCAGCTCTACAGGGGCCTACGAGCAGTACTTC. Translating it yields CASSSTGAYEQYF.

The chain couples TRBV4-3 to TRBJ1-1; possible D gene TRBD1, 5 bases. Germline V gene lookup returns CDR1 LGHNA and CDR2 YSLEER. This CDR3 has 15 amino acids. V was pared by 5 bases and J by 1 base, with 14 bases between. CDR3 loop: CASSSRDGGNTEAFF. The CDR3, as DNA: TGCGCCAGCAGCTCCCGGGACGGGGGGAACACTGAAGCTTTCTTT.

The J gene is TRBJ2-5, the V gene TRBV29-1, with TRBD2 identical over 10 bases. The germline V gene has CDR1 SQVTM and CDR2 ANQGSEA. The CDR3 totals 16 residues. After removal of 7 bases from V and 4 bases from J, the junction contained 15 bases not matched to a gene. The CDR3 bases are TGCAGCGGGACGGGGGGGCTAGCGGGGGAAAGAGAGACCCAGTACTTC. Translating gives CSGTGGLAGERETQYF.

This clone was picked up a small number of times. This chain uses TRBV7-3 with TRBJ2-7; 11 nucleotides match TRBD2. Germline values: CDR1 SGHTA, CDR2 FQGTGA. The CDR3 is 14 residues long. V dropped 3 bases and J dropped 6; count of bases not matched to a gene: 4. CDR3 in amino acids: CASSFGTSGAEQYF. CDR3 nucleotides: TGTGCCAGCAGCTTCGGGACTAGCGGCGCCGAGCAGTACTTC.

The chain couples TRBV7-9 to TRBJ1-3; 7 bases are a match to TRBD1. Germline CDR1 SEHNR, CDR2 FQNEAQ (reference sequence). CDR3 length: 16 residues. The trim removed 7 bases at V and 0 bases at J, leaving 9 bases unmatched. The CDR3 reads CASTSGRGASGNTIYF. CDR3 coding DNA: TGTGCCAGCACGTCCGGCAGGGGGGCCTCTGGAAACACCATATATTTT.